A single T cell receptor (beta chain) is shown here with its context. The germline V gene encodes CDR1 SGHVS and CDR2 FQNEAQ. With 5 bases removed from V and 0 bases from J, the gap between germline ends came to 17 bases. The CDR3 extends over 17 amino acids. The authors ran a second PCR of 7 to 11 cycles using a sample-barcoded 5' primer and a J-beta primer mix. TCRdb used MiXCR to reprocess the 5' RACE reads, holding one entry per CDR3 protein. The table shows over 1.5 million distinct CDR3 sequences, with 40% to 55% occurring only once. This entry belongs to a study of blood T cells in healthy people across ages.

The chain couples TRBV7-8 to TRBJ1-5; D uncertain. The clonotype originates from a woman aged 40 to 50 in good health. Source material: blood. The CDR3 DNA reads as TGTGCCAGCAGCATCGGATCTCAGGTGTATAGCAATCAGCCCCAGCATTTT. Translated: CASSIGSQVYSNQPQHF.